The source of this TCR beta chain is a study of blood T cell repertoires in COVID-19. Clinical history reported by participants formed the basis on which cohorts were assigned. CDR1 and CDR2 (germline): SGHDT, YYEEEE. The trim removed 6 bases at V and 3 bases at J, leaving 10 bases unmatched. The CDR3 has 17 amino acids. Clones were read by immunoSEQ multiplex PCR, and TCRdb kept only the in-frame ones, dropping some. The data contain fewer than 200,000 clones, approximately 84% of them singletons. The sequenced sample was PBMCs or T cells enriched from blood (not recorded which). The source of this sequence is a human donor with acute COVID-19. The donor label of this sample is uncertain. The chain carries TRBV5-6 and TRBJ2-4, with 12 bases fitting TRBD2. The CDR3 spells CASIMRTSGAGKNIQYF. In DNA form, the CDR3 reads TGTGCCAGCATCATGCGGACTAGCGGGGCAGGCAAAAACATTCAGTACTTC.